This is a list of T cell receptor beta chains from one sample in a study of cytomegalovirus exposure and HLA in healthy donors. Repertoires were generated with immunoSEQ multiplex PCR, while TCRdb's copy carries only in-frame clones and drops some. Seen here are over 110,000 clones, around 87% observed once, and the top ten hold roughly 10%. Sequences were obtained from PBMCs. The receptors come from a man aged 18 to 29 in good health and CMV-seropositive. The CDR3 runs from the conserved cysteine through the conserved F or W. D genes are given only for firm matches. Size values are once, few and many counts, or a class for expanded clones, and some rows have none.

j_call v_call d_call clone_size cdr3_nt cdr3_aa
TRBJ2-1 TRBV9 - - TGTGCCAGCAGCGGAACAGGTACCAATGAGCAGTTCTTC CASSGTGTNEQFF
TRBJ2-3 TRBV5-1 TRBD2 - TGCGCCAGCAGCCCAACCGGACTAGCGGGGGGAGATACGCAGTATTTT CASSPTGLAGGDTQYF
TRBJ1-2 TRBV6-5 TRBD1 few TGTGCCAGCAGGGGGACAGGGGGGGACTATGGCTACACCTTC CASRGTGGDYGYTF
TRBJ1-2 TRBV28 - - TGTGCCAGCAGTTTAGGGGGCGGCTATGGCTACACCTTC CASSLGGGYGYTF
TRBJ1-1 TRBV7-9 - - TGTGCCAGCAGCTTAGCGGGCAGCGTGAGAACCGCGGGCACTGAAGCTTTCTTT CASSLAGSVRTAGTEAFF
TRBJ2-1 TRBV9 TRBD1 - TGTGCCAGCAGCGTGGGGGACAGGGGATCCTACAATGAGCAGTTCTTC CASSVGDRGSYNEQFF
TRBJ1-3 TRBV5-1 - - TGCGCCAGCAGCTTGGGCAGCTCTGGAAACACCATATATTTT CASSLGSSGNTIYF
TRBJ2-2 TRBV7-2 - - TGTGCCAGCAGCCCGGCCGGCGGGGCGAACACCGGGGAGCTGTTTTTT CASSPAGGANTGELFF
TRBJ2-7 TRBV6-5 - - TGTGCCAGCAGCCACCCGGGAGCAGGGGGGCTGCAGTACTTC CASSHPGAGGLQYF
TRBJ1-5 TRBV5-6 - - TGTGCCAGCAGCTCGGGCAATCAGCCCCAGCATTTT CASSSGNQPQHF
TRBJ2-2 TRBV5-1 - - TGCGCCAGCAGCTTGAGTGGGAGATCCGGGGAGCTGTTTTTT CASSLSGRSGELFF
TRBJ1-4 TRBV7-9 - - TGTGCCAGCGGGGAGAATAATGAAAAACTGTTTTTT CASGENNEKLFF
TRBJ1-5 TRBV6-1 TRBD1 - TGTGCCAGCGCCCGACAGGGGGACAATCAGCCCCAGCATTTT CASARQGDNQPQHF
TRBJ2-1 TRBV29-1 TRBD2 - TGCAGCGTTGAAGTTGGTAGCGGGAACACCTACAATGAGCAGTTCTTC CSVEVGSGNTYNEQFF
TRBJ1-2 TRBV6-5 - few TGTGCCAGCAGTGAAACAGCTAACTATGGCTACACCTTC CASSETANYGYTF
TRBJ2-5 TRBV5-1 - once TGCGCCAGCAGTGTGGGGGGCCAAGAGACCCAGTACTTC CASSVGGQETQYF
TRBJ1-1 TRBV9 - few TGTGCCAGCAGCCCCTCATATAGCTCTGAAGCTTTCTTT CASSPSYSSEAFF
TRBJ1-6 TRBV27 - - TGTGCCAGCAGCCAACGGGCCAGGGTGGGTAATTCACCCCTCCACTTT CASSQRARVGNSPLHF
TRBJ1-6 TRBV5-1 - - TGCGCCAGCAGCTTGGCCCAAGGGAGTTCACCCCTCCACTTT CASSLAQGSSPLHF
TRBJ2-7 TRBV27 TRBD1 - TGTGCCAGCAGGAGGACAGGGGTGGTCGACGAGCAGTACTTC CASRRTGVVDEQYF
TRBJ1-1 TRBV7-2 - - TGTGCCAGCAGTCCTTGGGCGGGGGCGGAGGCTGAAGCTTTCTTT CASSPWAGAEAEAFF
TRBJ1-5 TRBV19 TRBD1 - TGTGCCAGTACCCAACAGGGGGCCAATCAGCCCCAGCATTTT CASTQQGANQPQHF
TRBJ1-5 TRBV27 - - TGTGCCAGCAGTTCAGGGTTGAATCAGCCCCAGCATTTT CASSSGLNQPQHF
TRBJ2-7 TRBV27 - - TGTGCCAGCAGTCCCTACCGGGTGGAGGGGGCTTCCTACGAGCAGTACTTC CASSPYRVEGASYEQYF
TRBJ2-7 TRBV30 TRBD2 - TGTGCCCGGGCCGGGACTAGCGCTAGATGGGGGAGCTACGAGCAGTACTTC CARAGTSARWGSYEQYF
TRBJ2-5 TRBV5-1 - - TGCGCCAGCAGCTATAAGCTGGAGACCCAGTACTTC CASSYKLETQYF
TRBJ2-1 TRBV13 TRBD1 once TGTGCCAGCAGCTTATACCTCACAGGGGGCGCAGGTAATGAGCAGTTCTTC CASSLYLTGGAGNEQFF
TRBJ2-7 TRBV27 TRBD2 - TGTGCCAGCAGGTCCCCGTTACGCGGGAGGTACGAGCAGTACTTC CASRSPLRGRYEQYF
TRBJ1-5 TRBV19 - - TGTGCCAGTAGTATAGTGCAGGCCCCAGCGCCCCAGCATTTT CASSIVQAPAPQHF
TRBJ1-2 TRBV19 TRBD1 - TGTGCCAGTAGTATTGGACAGGGGTCGGGCTATGGCTACACCTTC CASSIGQGSGYGYTF
TRBJ1-5 TRBV10-3 TRBD1 - TGTGCCATCAGTGAACAAGCAGGGGGCCGGAGCAATCAGCCCCAGCATTTT CAISEQAGGRSNQPQHF
TRBJ2-1 TRBV4-1 - - TGCGCCAGCAGCCAAGAAGATCTACAATTAGCCGGTAATGAGCAGTTCTTC CASSQEDLQLAGNEQFF
TRBJ2-1 TRBV7-8 - - TGTGCCAGCAGCAGAGGTGCGGTAAGCTCCTACAATGAGCAGTTCTTC CASSRGAVSSYNEQFF
TRBJ1-4 TRBV28 TRBD1 - TGTGCCAGCAAGAGGACAGGGGGGGATGAAAAACTGTTTTTT CASKRTGGDEKLFF
TRBJ2-1 TRBV5-5 TRBD2 - TGTGCCAGCAGCTTGGCCAGGCTAGCGGGAGGGAAACACAATGAGCAGTTCTTC CASSLARLAGGKHNEQFF
TRBJ2-5 TRBV5-1 TRBD2 once TGCGCCAGCAGCTTCAAGGGAGGGGCGAAGGAGACCCAGTACTTC CASSFKGGAKETQYF